This TCR beta chain derives from a study of blood T cell repertoires in COVID-19. The V end was cut by 3 bases, the J end by 3 bases, with 9 bases between. CDR1 is SGDLS, CDR2 YYNGEE, per germline. The CDR3 has 14 residues. Here immunoSEQ multiplex PCR was the method, and the copy in TCRdb shows in-frame clones only, minus some. The sample has about 150,000 clones; around 87% are singletons. Sequenced: peripheral blood. This chain joins TRBV9 and TRBJ2-2, with unresolved D. This receptor was identified in a man between 18 and 35 years old with COVID-19, enrolled during active disease. CDR3 nucleotide sequence: TGTGCCAGCAGCGGGTTAGGAGACACCGGGGAGCTGTTTTTT. Amino acids: CASSGLGDTGELFF.